A selection of T cell receptor beta chains follows, all from one sample in a study of T cell clones after liver transplantation. Sequenced by immunoSEQ multiplex PCR; TCRdb stores in-frame clones only, minus some. The sample has tens of thousands of clones, less than 90% seen once. The specimen comprised CD4+ T cells from blood, sampled at the 22-month timepoint. The receptors here all came from a human patient who received a liver transplant. Some of the T cells may derive from the graft donor. Both conserved end residues are trimmed from each CDR3.

V gene	J gene	CDR3 protein
TRBV19	TRBJ1-1	ASSIVEYTEAF
TRBV4-3	TRBJ1-5	ASSPGQGSNQPQH
TRBV7-8	TRBJ2-3	ASSYIGTSSTDTQY
TRBV5-6	TRBJ2-5	ASSLATAVGTQY
TRBV7-2	TRBJ1-2	ASSLVSADFGYT
TRBV6-1	TRBJ2-6	ASLSQGAGANVLT
TRBV27	TRBJ2-7	ASSFDRNTYEQY
TRBV9	TRBJ1-3	ASSQKTGVGNTIY
TRBV7-2	TRBJ2-3	ASSFLSGGRTDTQY
TRBV15	TRBJ1-3	ATSRGGAGNTIY
TRBV7-6	TRBJ1-1	ASSPGQGNTEAF
TRBV7-2	TRBJ1-4	ASSLQGSGEKLF
TRBV6-4	TRBJ2-1	ASSEGQGAYNEQF
TRBV28	TRBJ1-1	ASSKLPQGNTEAF
TRBV19	TRBJ1-2	ASSIERTRGYT
TRBV7-2	TRBJ2-3	ASSLGGVADTQY
TRBV4-3	TRBJ2-6	ASSQLGGSGANVLT
TRBV11-2	TRBJ2-5	ASSLDILAGGETQY
TRBV30	TRBJ1-1	AWRTTGIKEAF
TRBV11-2	TRBJ1-2	ASSLDSGEGYT
TRBV19	TRBJ2-7	ASSPQHLYEQY
TRBV28	TRBJ2-5	ASRTTTGPGETQY
TRBV20-1	TRBJ2-7	SANRRGEQY
TRBV12-5	TRBJ1-1	ASGLKGGTEAF
TRBV6-6	TRBJ1-5	ASSYFGGMNQPQH
TRBV10-3	TRBJ2-7	AISESRGEQY
TRBV9	TRBJ2-7	ASSVGDLYYEQY
TRBV4-2	TRBJ1-2	ASSQPTPGGGTYGYT
TRBV15	TRBJ2-7	ATSDKVWTSGPEEQY
TRBV29-1	TRBJ2-7	SGGGRDGGGGEQY
TRBV19	TRBJ1-4	ASSDPSTAATNEKLF
TRBV5-1	TRBJ2-2	ASSLGLLNTGELF
TRBV21-1	TRBJ1-1	ASSKVKRGEGNTEAF
TRBV28	TRBJ2-5	ASKPRGETQY
TRBV5-1	TRBJ2-5	ASSSRDPEETQY
TRBV11-3	TRBJ2-7	ASSPGTGLYEQY
TRBV7-2	TRBJ2-4	ASSRGTGLNIQY
TRBV7-8	TRBJ2-3	ASSSLQSTDTQY
TRBV9	TRBJ2-2	ASSERDRGLLETGELF
TRBV6-4	TRBJ1-6	ASTKTGNSPLH